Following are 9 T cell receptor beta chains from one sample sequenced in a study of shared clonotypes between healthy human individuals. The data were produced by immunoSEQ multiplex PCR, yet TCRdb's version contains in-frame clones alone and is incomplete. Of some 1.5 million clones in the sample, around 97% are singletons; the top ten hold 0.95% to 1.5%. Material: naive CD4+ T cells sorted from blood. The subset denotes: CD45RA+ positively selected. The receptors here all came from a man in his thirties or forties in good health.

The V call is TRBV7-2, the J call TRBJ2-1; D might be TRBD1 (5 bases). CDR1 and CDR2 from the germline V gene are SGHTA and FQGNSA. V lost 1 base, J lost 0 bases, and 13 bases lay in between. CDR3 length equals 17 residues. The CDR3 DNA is TGTGCCAGCAGCTTAGGGTTGGGGCTGAGCTCCTACAATGAGCAGTTCTTC. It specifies CASSLGLGLSSYNEQFF.

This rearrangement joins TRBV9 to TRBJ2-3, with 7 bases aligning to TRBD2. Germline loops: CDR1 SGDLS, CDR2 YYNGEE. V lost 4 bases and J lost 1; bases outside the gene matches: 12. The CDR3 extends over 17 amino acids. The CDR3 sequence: CASSSWGGDHRTDTQYF. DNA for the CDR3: TGTGCCAGCAGCTCCTGGGGGGGGGACCACCGCACAGATACGCAGTATTTT.

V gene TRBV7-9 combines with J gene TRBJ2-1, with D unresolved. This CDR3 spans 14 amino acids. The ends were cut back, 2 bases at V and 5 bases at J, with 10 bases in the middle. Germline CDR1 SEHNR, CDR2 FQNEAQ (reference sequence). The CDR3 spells CASSLTQSHNEQFF. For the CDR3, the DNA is TGTGCCAGCAGCTTAACCCAATCCCACAATGAGCAGTTCTTC.

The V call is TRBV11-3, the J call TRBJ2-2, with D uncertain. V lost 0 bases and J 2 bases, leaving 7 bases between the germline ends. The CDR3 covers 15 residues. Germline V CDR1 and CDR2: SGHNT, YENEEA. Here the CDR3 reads CASSLDRTNTGELFF. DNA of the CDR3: TGTGCCAGCAGCTTAGATAGAACCAACACCGGGGAGCTGTTTTTT.

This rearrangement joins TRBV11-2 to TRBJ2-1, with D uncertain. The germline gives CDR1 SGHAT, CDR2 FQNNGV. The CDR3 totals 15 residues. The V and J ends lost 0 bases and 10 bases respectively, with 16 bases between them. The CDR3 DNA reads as TGTGCCAGCAGCTTAGACCCAGGCCCCCAAAGGGAGCAGTTCTTC. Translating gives CASSLDPGPQREQFF.

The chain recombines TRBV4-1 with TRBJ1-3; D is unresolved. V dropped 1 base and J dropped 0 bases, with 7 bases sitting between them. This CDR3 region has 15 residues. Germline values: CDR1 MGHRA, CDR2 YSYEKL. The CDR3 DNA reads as TGCGCCAGCAGCCAAGTGGCAGTCTCTGGAAACACCATATATTTT. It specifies CASSQVAVSGNTIYF.

The CDR3 DNA reads as TGTGCCAGTAGTATAACGATCCTCTCCTACAATGAGCAGTTCTTC. This codes for CASSITILSYNEQFF. The J gene is TRBJ2-1, the V gene TRBV19; D not resolved. The CDR3 has 15 amino acids. V was cut by 2 bases and J by 0 bases, with 8 bases left in between. Germline V lookup: CDR1 LNHDA, CDR2 SQIVND (reference sequence).

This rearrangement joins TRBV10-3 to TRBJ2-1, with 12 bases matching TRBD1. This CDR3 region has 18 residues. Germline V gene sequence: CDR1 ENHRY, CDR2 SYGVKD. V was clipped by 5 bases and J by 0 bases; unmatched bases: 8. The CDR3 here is CAISSGTGGLSSYNEQFF. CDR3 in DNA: TGTGCCATCAGTTCCGGGACAGGGGGCCTTAGCTCCTACAATGAGCAGTTCTTC.

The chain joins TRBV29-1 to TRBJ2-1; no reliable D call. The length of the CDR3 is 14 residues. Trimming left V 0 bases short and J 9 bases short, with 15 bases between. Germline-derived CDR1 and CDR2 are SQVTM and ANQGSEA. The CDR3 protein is CSVEEVRPVSEQFF. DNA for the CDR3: TGCAGCGTTGAAGAGGTCAGGCCGGTCAGTGAGCAGTTCTTC.